Below are 17 T cell receptor beta chains sequenced from a single sample in a study of T cell changes during pregnancy in multiple sclerosis. Produced via immunoSEQ multiplex PCR; TCRdb's table is partial and in-frame only. Of more than 50,000 clones in the sample, 90% to 95% were seen once. Sample: peripheral blood, taken before pregnancy. These receptors originate from a female donor with multiple sclerosis, enrolled in a pregnancy study.

The rearrangement links TRBV6-5 to TRBJ2-5; the match to TRBD1 covers 8 bases. This CDR3 is 16 amino acids long. V trimming: 0 bases; J trimming: 9 bases; junction bases outside the gene matches: 12. Germline CDR1 reads MNHEY; CDR2 reads SVGAGI. CDR3 sequence: CASSYSSDRGSGAQYF. The CDR3 DNA follows: TGTGCCAGCAGTTACTCTTCAGACAGGGGTTCGGGGGCCCAGTACTTC.

The chain employs TRBV5-1 and TRBJ2-3; 12 nucleotides agree with TRBD2. J was trimmed by 1 base and V by 0 bases; bases with no gene match: 0. CDR1 and CDR2 (germline): SGHRS, YFSETQ. This CDR3 has 16 amino acids. This CDR3 reads CASSLGTSGGTDTQYF. The CDR3 nucleotides are TGCGCCAGCAGCTTGGGGACTAGCGGGGGCACAGATACGCAGTATTTT.

This chain links TRBV9 with TRBJ2-5, with 10 positions matching TRBD2. In germline, CDR1 is SGDLS, CDR2 YYNGEE. The CDR3 loop spans 15 amino acids. With V trimmed by 0 bases and J by 4 bases, 3 bases remained unmatched. The CDR3 DNA follows: TGTGCCAGCAGCGTAGAACTAGCGGGGAGAGAGACCCAGTACTTC. Translating it yields CASSVELAGRETQYF.

This rearrangement joins TRBV5-4 to TRBJ2-5, with D possibly matching TRBD1 (6 bases). Trimming took off 3 bases at V and 3 bases at J, with 21 bases between the two ends. CDR3 length: 17 amino acids. Per germline, CDR1 SGHNT and CDR2 YYREEE (reference sequence). CDR3: CASSSGTSRGPKETQYF. Written as DNA, the CDR3 is TGTGCCAGCAGCTCTGGGACATCTCGGGGACCTAAAGAGACCCAGTACTTC.

CDR3 in amino acids: CASSLGGGELAGNTIYF. The CDR3 region has the DNA TGTGCCAGCAGCTTAGGGGGAGGGGAACTAGCTGGAAACACCATATATTTT. The rearrangement links TRBV7-6 to TRBJ1-3; TRBD1 is a possible D gene (5 bases). The V end was cut by 1 base, the J end by 2 bases, with 15 bases between. This CDR3 contains 17 residues. Looked up from germline, CDR1 is SGHVS and CDR2 is FNYEAQ.

This sequence joins TRBV5-3 and TRBJ2-7, with D tentatively TRBD1 (6 bases). TRBV5-3 is designated an ORF whose function remains uncertain. CDR3 length: 14 residues. V lost 4 bases and J lost 4, with 15 bases in between. In DNA, the CDR3 is TGTGCCAGAAGCCGAACACAGGGCCGGTACGAGCAGTACTTC. As protein: CARSRTQGRYEQYF.

The genes are TRBV7-9 and TRBJ1-2; 7 bases line up with TRBD1. J lost 8 bases, V lost 5 bases, and 8 bases had no gene match. This CDR3 spans 13 amino acids. Germline CDR1 reads SEHNR; CDR2 reads FQNEAQ (reference sequence). CDR3 loop: CASSPGTVGGYTF. For the CDR3, the DNA is TGTGCCAGCAGCCCAGGGACAGTGGGGGGCTACACCTTC.

This clone was recorded once. This chain joins TRBV9 and TRBJ2-5; D is uncertain. The CDR3 is made up of 14 amino acids. Trimming took off 4 bases at V and 2 bases at J, with 12 bases between the two ends. Looked up from germline, CDR1 is SGDLS and CDR2 is YYNGEE. CDR3 in amino acids: CASSSSTSQETQYF. The CDR3 coding sequence is TGTGCCAGCAGCTCATCGACAAGTCAAGAGACCCAGTACTTC.

V and J are TRBV6-4 and TRBJ1-2; D ambiguous. Germline assignment: CDR1 MRHNA and CDR2 SNTAGT. Trimming removed 0 bases from V and 10 bases from J, with 12 bases in between. CDR3 length: 13 amino acids. For the CDR3, the DNA is TGTGCCAGCAGTGACTCCCCGGGTGTAAACTACACCTTC. Amino acids: CASSDSPGVNYTF.

The chain recombines TRBV19 with TRBJ2-2; TRBD2 is a possible D gene (6 bases). The germline V gene has CDR1 LNHDA and CDR2 SQIVND (reference sequence). The V end was cut by 2 bases, the J end by 2 bases, with 12 bases between. The CDR3 consists of 16 residues. The CDR3 reads CASSIPLGGNTGELFF. The CDR3 DNA is TGTGCCAGTAGTATACCCCTGGGGGGAAACACCGGGGAGCTGTTTTTT.

This clone showed up just once. The chain joins TRBV7-9 to TRBJ1-2; perhaps TRBD1 as D (6 bases). Germline assignment: CDR1 SEHNR and CDR2 FQNEAQ (reference sequence). Trimming stripped 5 bases from V and 7 bases from J, with 29 bases between. The CDR3 contains 18 residues. This chain's CDR3 is CASSPRSLGTTPTPGYTF. The CDR3 region has the DNA TGTGCCAGCAGCCCACGAAGCCTTGGGACAACCCCTACCCCTGGCTACACCTTC.

J is TRBJ1-5 and V is TRBV2; D is undetermined. The ends were cut back, 6 bases at V and 3 bases at J, with 9 bases in the middle. The CDR3 covers 13 residues. CDR1 and CDR2 from the germline V gene are SNHLY and FYNNEI. In nucleotides, the CDR3 is TGTGCCAGCAGACACAACATCAATCAGCCCCAGCATTTT. This sequence encodes CASRHNINQPQHF.

V is TRBV9 and J is TRBJ1-4, with D perhaps TRBD1 (5 bases). This CDR3 contains 15 residues. V gave up 2 bases and J gave up 0 bases, with 8 bases separating them. CDR1 is SGDLS and CDR2 is YYNGEE in the germline V gene. CDR3 nucleotides: TGTGCCAGCAGCGTGGACATTGCAACTAATGAAAAACTGTTTTTT. It yields the protein CASSVDIATNEKLFF.

The chain carries TRBV30 and TRBJ1-5, with D possibly being TRBD1 (6 bases). The germline CDR1 and CDR2 sequences are GTSNPN and SVGIG (reference sequence). Between the trimmed V and J ends, which lost 1 base and 5 bases, there was a span of 9 bases. This CDR3 has 13 amino acids. The CDR3 region has the DNA TGTGCCTGGAGTGCAGGGGTCCATCAGCCCCAGCATTTT. This sequence encodes CAWSAGVHQPQHF.

The gene calls are TRBV11-2 and TRBJ1-1, with no clear D. V was trimmed by 3 bases and J by 9 bases, leaving 11 bases between them. In germline, CDR1 is SGHAT, CDR2 FQNNGV. The CDR3 runs 12 residues. CDR3 amino acids: CASSFVGDQAFF. CDR3 coding DNA: TGTGCCAGCAGCTTCGTAGGAGATCAAGCTTTCTTT.

V and J are TRBV10-3 and TRBJ2-4, with 7 bases matching TRBD2. With V trimmed by 6 bases and J by 6 bases, 2 bases remained unmatched. CDR3 length equals 12 residues. CDR1 and CDR2 (germline): ENHRY, SYGVKD. The CDR3 is CAISREGNIQYF. CDR3 DNA sequence: TGTGCCATCAGCAGGGAGGGAAACATTCAGTACTTC.

V usage is TRBV7-8 and J usage is TRBJ1-2; no firm D call. V was clipped by 5 bases and J by 4 bases, with 20 bases between them. The V gene's germline CDR1 is SGHVS and CDR2 FQNEAQ. The CDR3 has 16 amino acids. CDR3 amino acids: CASSPFLVREFYGYTF. In DNA form, the CDR3 reads TGTGCCAGCAGCCCTTTCCTGGTCCGGGAATTCTATGGCTACACCTTC.